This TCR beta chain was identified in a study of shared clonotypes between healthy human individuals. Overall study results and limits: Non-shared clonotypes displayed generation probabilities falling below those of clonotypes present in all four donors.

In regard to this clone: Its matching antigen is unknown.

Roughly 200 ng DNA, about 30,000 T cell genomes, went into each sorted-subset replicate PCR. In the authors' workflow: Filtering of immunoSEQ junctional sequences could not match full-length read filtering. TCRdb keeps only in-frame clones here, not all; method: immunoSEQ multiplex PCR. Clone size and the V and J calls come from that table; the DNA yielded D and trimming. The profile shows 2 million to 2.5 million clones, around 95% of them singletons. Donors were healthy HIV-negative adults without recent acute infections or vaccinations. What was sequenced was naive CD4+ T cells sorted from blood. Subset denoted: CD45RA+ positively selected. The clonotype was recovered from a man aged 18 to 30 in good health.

The CDR3 loop reads CASSSKRDELGYTF. The CDR3 DNA is TGTGCCAGCAGCTCCAAGCGGGACGAGCTTGGCTACACCTTC. The chain is built from TRBV5-4 and TRBJ1-2, with a possible D match to TRBD1 (5 bases). This CDR3 is built from 14 residues. Germline CDR1 is SGHNT and CDR2 is YYREEE (reference sequence). Deletions cut 3 bases from V and 7 bases from J, with 16 bases between.